These T cell receptor beta chains were read from a single sample in a study of T cells after yellow fever vaccination. From the 5' RACE reads, TCRdb called clonotypes with MiXCR, one entry per CDR3 protein. The data show 95,000 to 100,000 distinct CDR3 sequences, with about 6% seen just once and 35% to 50% held by the top ten. The sample was CD8+ T cells sorted from PBMCs, taken 10 days after the yellow fever booster vaccination. The receptors shown here come from a man younger than 30 who received the YFV17D yellow fever vaccine. Both conserved end residues are part of each CDR3. Not all rows give a size; the values are once, few, many and, for expanded clones, a class.

V gene	CDR3 length	clone size	J gene	CDR3 protein
TRBV7-9	14	-	TRBJ2-7	CASSPSGANYEQYF
TRBV29-1	17	many	TRBJ2-1	CSVGGLAGFALHNEQFF
TRBV20-1	13	few	TRBJ2-7	CSAGPTGFYEQYF
TRBV7-9	16	-	TRBJ2-1	CASSPSPGQASDEQFF
TRBV7-2	14	few	TRBJ2-5	CASSSGGQGSVQYF
TRBV5-1	12	-	TRBJ2-1	CASSPTSAEQFF
TRBV29-1	16	few	TRBJ2-7	CSVEDSSGEGAYEQYF
TRBV24-1	18	few	TRBJ2-3	CATSDFPGLLNRTDTQYF
TRBV5-4	16	-	TRBJ2-1	CASTHSRGGLYNEQFF
TRBV4-1	15	-	TRBJ1-1	CASSQALGGDTEAFF
TRBV30	15	-	TRBJ2-1	CATPVTGGRYNEQFF
TRBV20-1	15	few	TRBJ2-5	CSARNLPSGQETQYF
TRBV9	15	few	TRBJ2-1	CASSGTSGVHNEQFF
TRBV7-9	14	few	TRBJ2-1	CASSLSRGEAEQFF
TRBV29-1	15	-	TRBJ1-4	CSVEDGQGASEKLFF
TRBV4-3	15	few	TRBJ2-1	CASSPGTSRYNEQFF
TRBV12-3/TRBV12-4	16	-	TRBJ2-7	CASSLPPGTLEFEQYF
TRBV7-2	19	-	TRBJ2-3	CASSLSWTSGGAGTDTQYF
TRBV29-1	12	many	TRBJ2-1	CSVGFMGNEQFF
TRBV12-3/TRBV12-4	11	many	TRBJ2-1	CASSFGDEQFF
TRBV20-1	13	-	TRBJ2-7	CSAQAGGTYEQYF
TRBV24-1	17	few	TRBJ2-7	CATIGLAGVLAIYEQYF
TRBV9	16	-	TRBJ2-1	CASSVQASGGADEQFF
TRBV15	14	few	TRBJ1-2	CATSREEGQTFNTF
TRBV6-6	15	few	TRBJ2-7	CASSYRLSSSYEQYF
TRBV12-3/TRBV12-4	16	-	TRBJ1-4	CASSSIGGTTNEKLFF
TRBV5-1	15	-	TRBJ2-1	CASSLGAGGPDEQFF
TRBV29-1	13	-	TRBJ2-7	CSAVSGQYYEQYF
TRBV12-3/TRBV12-4	18	-	TRBJ2-1	CASSLPLAGGPSYNEQFF
TRBV7-9	15	-	TRBJ2-3	CASSHGPQGTDTQYF
TRBV6-2/TRBV6-3	14	-	TRBJ1-2	CASSFAGINYGYTF
TRBV7-8	18	few	TRBJ1-5	CASSVNQSPDRNYQPQHF
TRBV4-2	15	-	TRBJ1-1	CASSQVTGLNTEAFF
TRBV2	16	-	TRBJ1-5	CASSEQTGTGEQPQHF
TRBV29-1	12	few	TRBJ1-1	CSVGGDGAEAFF
TRBV20-1	12	few	TRBJ1-1	CSALDQNTEAFF
TRBV7-9	16	-	TRBJ2-7	CASKGTGDHLHYEQYF
TRBV20-1	13	few	TRBJ1-1	CSARSGGSIEAFF
TRBV7-9	12	few	TRBJ1-4	CASSSRQDELFF